Below, 26 T cell receptor beta chains from the same sample are listed, as sequenced in a study of PD-1 blockade in mismatch repair-deficient tumors. Sequenced by immunoSEQ multiplex PCR; TCRdb stores in-frame clones only, minus some. Here the sample spans roughly 120,000 clones, about 90% being singletons. The sequencing used peripheral blood, collected roughly 70 weeks after starting pembrolizumab. These receptors originate from an adult with mismatch repair-deficient cancer.

In the case of this clone: In the same sample, other DNA sequences code for this CDR3. The V call is TRBV27, the J call TRBJ2-7; 7 positions match TRBD2. V gave up 5 bases and J gave up 4 bases; unmatched junction bases: 5. Germline-derived CDR1 and CDR2 are MNHEY and SMNVEV (reference sequence). The CDR3 has 13 residues. In nucleotides, the CDR3 is TGTGCCAGCAGTCTAGGACTAGGGTACGAGCAGTACTTC. It specifies CASSLGLGYEQYF.

J is TRBJ1-5 and V is TRBV2; D not resolved. Trimming took off 6 bases at V and 0 bases at J, with 12 bases between the two ends. Per germline, CDR1 SNHLY and CDR2 FYNNEI. This CDR3 is 15 amino acids long. In DNA form, the CDR3 reads TGTGCCAGCAGCGGCGCAGTCAATAGCAATCAGCCCCAGCATTTT. Its protein product is CASSGAVNSNQPQHF. Full variable domain (outside the CDR3, taken from reference TRBV2 and TRBJ1-5): EPEVTQTPSHQVTQMGQEVILRCVPISNHLYFYWYRQILGQKVEFLVSFYNNEISEKSEIFDDQFSVERPDGSNFTLKIRSTKLEDSAMYFCASSGAVNSNQPQHFGDGTRLSIL.

A single count supports this clone. The chain has TRBV21-1 and TRBJ2-5; whether TRBD2, the table's D call, matches the DNA was not checked. TRBV21-1 is designated a pseudogene. CDR3 length equals 16 residues. The CDR3 coding sequence is TGTGCCAGCAGCAAAGGGGAGACCCTGGGGGGAGAGACCCAGTACTTC. Its protein is CASSKGETLGGETQYF.

This chain connects TRBV28 to TRBJ2-7; unclear D gene. V lost 11 bases and J lost 1, with 12 bases in between. The CDR3 has 12 amino acids. CDR1 is MDHEN and CDR2 is SYDVKM in the germline V gene. The CDR3 sequence is CAGSDGSYEQYF. Written as DNA, the CDR3 is TGTGCCGGTTCGGACGGATCCTACGAGCAGTACTTC. The full variable domain, its missing parts supplied by reference TRBV28 and TRBJ2-7, is DVKVTQSSRYLVKRTGEKVFLECVQDMDHENMFWYRQDPGLGLRLIYFSYDVKMKEKGDIPEGYSVSREKKERFSLILESASTNQTSMYLCAGSDGSYEQYFGPGTRLTVT.

V and J are TRBV29-1 and TRBJ2-7; tentatively, D is TRBD2 (6 bases). The V gene's germline CDR1 is SQVTM and CDR2 ANQGSEA. The V gene lost 1 base and the J gene lost 5 bases, with 15 bases spanning the gap. The CDR3 spans 14 residues. CDR3 amino acids: CSVEARGKGHEQYF. CDR3 DNA sequence: TGCAGCGTTGAAGCACGGGGGAAGGGACACGAGCAGTACTTC.

The V call is TRBV29-1, the J call TRBJ2-7; D is perhaps TRBD2 (5 bases). The CDR3 spans 11 residues. Germline lookup yields CDR1 SQVTM and CDR2 ANQGSEA. Trimming removed 7 bases from V and 4 bases from J, with 11 bases in between. In DNA form, the CDR3 reads TGCAGCGCCGTCGAGGGTTACGAGCAGTACTTC. This codes for CSAVEGYEQYF.

In DNA, the CDR3 is TGTGCCAGCAGCAATCTGGGTAGCTCTCTGTCCCCCGGGGAGCTGTTTTTT. This translates into CASSNLGSSLSPGELFF. The genes are TRBV21-1 and TRBJ2-2; TRBD2, the D gene given by the table, was not confirmed from the DNA. TRBV21-1 is designated a pseudogene. The CDR3 contains 17 residues.

The chain has TRBV14 and TRBJ2-6; TRBD1 agrees at 7 bases. The CDR3 has 16 amino acids. V shed 3 bases and J 4 bases; nucleotides not matched to a gene: 6. CDR1 and CDR2 (germline): SGHDN, FVKESK. In DNA form, the CDR3 reads TGTGCCAGCAGCCATTTGACAGGGTACGGGGCCAACGTCCTGACTTTC. It codes for CASSHLTGYGANVLTF.

The chain has TRBV11-2 and TRBJ2-7; 9 bases fit TRBD1. The CDR3 contains 17 residues. Germline V gene sequence: CDR1 SGHAT, CDR2 FQNNGV. Trimming removed 5 bases from V and 3 bases from J; junction bases left unmatched: 14. The CDR3 sequence is CASSQPGQGHPDYEQYF. Written as DNA, the CDR3 is TGTGCCAGCAGCCAACCGGGACAGGGCCACCCTGACTACGAGCAGTACTTC.

The rearrangement joins TRBV9 to TRBJ2-4; 12 nucleotides match TRBD2. Germline values: CDR1 SGDLS, CDR2 YYNGEE. The CDR3 runs 15 residues. The junction had 9 bases not matched to a gene; V was cut back by 4 bases and J by 10 bases. CDR3 coding DNA: TGTGCCAGCAGCCCCAGGACTAGCGGGATGGTAATTCAGTACTTC. This sequence encodes CASSPRTSGMVIQYF.

V is TRBV9 and J is TRBJ2-3, with D possibly being TRBD2 (6 bases). Germline-derived CDR1 and CDR2 are SGDLS and YYNGEE. There are 14 residues in the CDR3. V was trimmed by 4 bases and J by 6 bases, leaving 15 bases between them. CDR3 sequence reads: CASSTWDGGDTQYF. Here the CDR3 DNA reads TGTGCCAGCAGCACTTGGGACGGAGGGGATACGCAGTATTTT.

The V call is TRBV5-1, the J call TRBJ2-4; D gene unclear. CDR1 SGHRS and CDR2 YFSETQ come from the germline V gene. Trimming stripped 2 bases from V and 6 bases from J, with 3 bases between. The CDR3 has 11 amino acids. In DNA, the CDR3 is TGCGCCAGCAGCTTAGGAAACATTCAGTACTTC. Translation: CASSLGNIQYF.

This chain connects TRBV30 to TRBJ2-2, with D perhaps TRBD1 (6 bases). Germline V gene lookup returns CDR1 GTSNPN and CDR2 SVGIG (reference sequence). Trimming stripped 0 bases from V and 2 bases from J, with 10 bases between. The CDR3 has 15 amino acids. The CDR3 loop is CAWSVQDRNTGELFF. The CDR3 coding sequence is TGTGCCTGGAGTGTCCAGGACAGAAACACCGGGGAGCTGTTTTTT.

The rearrangement joins TRBV10-2 to TRBJ1-1; 12 nucleotides align to TRBD1. V trimming: 6 bases; J trimming: 1 base; junction bases outside the gene matches: 3. The CDR3 spans 15 residues. Germline CDR1 reads WSHSY; CDR2 reads SAAADI. The CDR3 loop is CASRRDRGPNTEAFF. For the CDR3, the DNA is TGCGCCAGCAGGAGGGACAGGGGGCCGAACACTGAAGCTTTCTTT.

The J gene is TRBJ1-5, the V gene TRBV7-9; D might be TRBD1 (6 bases). CDR1 is SEHNR, CDR2 FQNEAQ, per germline (reference sequence). This CDR3 is 15 amino acids long. The germline V and J ends were trimmed by 5 bases and 2 bases, with 13 bases remaining between them. The DNA for the CDR3 is TGTGCCAGCAGCCAATCGACAGGTGGCAATCAGCCCCAGCATTTT. Translating gives CASSQSTGGNQPQHF.

The chain uses TRBV5-5 and TRBJ2-6; tentative D call: TRBD2 (6 bases). This CDR3 has 17 amino acids. V lost 6 bases to trimming and J lost 0 bases, with 16 bases between them. Germline CDR1 is SGHKS and CDR2 is YYEKEE (reference sequence). CDR3 sequence reads: CASTLRRGISGANVLTF. CDR3 coding DNA: TGTGCCAGCACCTTAAGGAGGGGAATCTCTGGGGCCAACGTCCTGACTTTC.

The rearrangement joins TRBV13 to TRBJ2-7, with D possibly matching TRBD1 (6 bases). The germline V gene has CDR1 PRHDT and CDR2 FYEKMQ (reference sequence). This CDR3 region has 15 residues. V lost 5 bases and J lost 5, with 19 bases in between. CDR3 sequence: CASSPEGTRGHEQYF. The CDR3 DNA is TGTGCCAGCAGCCCAGAAGGTACCAGGGGCCACGAGCAGTACTTC.

The genes are TRBV15 and TRBJ2-7; D is ambiguous. Trimming cost V 0 bases and J 7 bases, with 16 bases left between them. In germline, CDR1 is LNHNV, CDR2 YYDKDF (reference sequence). There are 15 residues in the CDR3. CDR3 bases: TGTGCCACCAGCAGAGAAGAGACTGCCCCTAGGGAGCAGTACTTC. This encodes CATSREETAPREQYF.

The chain couples TRBV11-3 to TRBJ2-7; TRBD1 matches 7 bases. The trim removed 4 bases at V and 3 bases at J, leaving 6 bases unmatched. This CDR3 spans 14 amino acids. Germline CDR1 and CDR2: SGHNT and YENEEA. The chain's CDR3 is CASSSTGSNYEQYF. The CDR3 region has the DNA TGTGCCAGCAGCTCGACAGGGTCGAACTACGAGCAGTACTTC.

The chain combines TRBV27 with TRBJ2-1, with 7 bases identical to TRBD2. Germline loops: CDR1 MNHEY, CDR2 SMNVEV (reference sequence). The CDR3 contains 14 residues. The J segment lost 7 bases and the V segment lost 4 bases, leaving 7 bases of the junction unmatched. Here the CDR3 reads CASSYASGFNEQFF. CDR3 nucleotides: TGTGCCAGCAGTTACGCTAGCGGTTTTAATGAGCAGTTCTTC.

The CDR3 is CASKGPGRFEAFF. In DNA, the CDR3 is TGTGCCAGCAAGGGGCCAGGAAGGTTTGAAGCTTTCTTT. The chain has TRBV6-5 and TRBJ1-1; the D gene is possibly TRBD1 (5 bases). The CDR3 loop spans 13 amino acids. The V end lost 7 bases, the J end lost 7 bases, and 16 bases lay between the germline ends. Germline V gene sequence: CDR1 MNHEY, CDR2 SVGAGI.

The chain combines TRBV20-1 with TRBJ2-7; D uncertain. V was clipped by 1 base and J by 4 bases, with 5 bases between them. Per germline, CDR1 DFQATT and CDR2 SNEGSKA (reference sequence). This CDR3 has 11 residues. The CDR3 loop is CSARGHYEQYF. The CDR3, as DNA: TGCAGTGCTAGAGGGCATTACGAGCAGTACTTC.

The chain is built from TRBV30 and TRBJ2-7; maybe TRBD1 (5 bases). Trimming pared 1 base from V and 3 bases from J, leaving 16 bases between. CDR1 is GTSNPN and CDR2 is SVGIG in the germline V gene (reference sequence). The CDR3 extends over 15 amino acids. Written as DNA, the CDR3 is TGTGCCTGGAGTGGACAGTTTGGGGTTATCTACGAGCAGTACTTC. It translates to CAWSGQFGVIYEQYF.

The gene calls are TRBV11-2 and TRBJ2-2; 9 bases match TRBD2. Germline CDR1 SGHAT, CDR2 FQNNGV. CDR3 length: 19 amino acids. V lost 2 bases, J lost 1 base, and 11 bases stayed unmatched. The chain's CDR3 is CASSLISAGGPMNTGELFF. The CDR3 DNA sequence: TGTGCCAGCAGCTTAATTTCGGCGGGAGGGCCCATGAACACCGGGGAGCTGTTTTTT.

The chain uses TRBV28 and TRBJ2-7, with 7 bases identical to TRBD2. This CDR3 is built from 14 residues. The V gene end was trimmed by 5 bases and the J gene end by 2 bases; junction bases not matched to a gene: 6. Germline V gives CDR1 MDHEN, CDR2 SYDVKM. CDR3 loop: CASSPVGRAYEQYF. CDR3 in DNA: TGTGCCAGCAGTCCCGTGGGGAGGGCCTACGAGCAGTACTTC.

V and J are TRBV7-9 and TRBJ2-7; 11 positions match TRBD1. There are 15 residues in the CDR3. With 5 bases clipped from V and 3 bases from J, the junction kept 6 bases outside the gene matches. Germline-derived CDR1 and CDR2 are SEHNR and FQNEAQ (reference sequence). The CDR3 DNA sequence: TGTGCCAGCAGCCCTCCCGGGACAGGGGGCTACGAGCAGTACTTC. Its protein product is CASSPPGTGGYEQYF.